This T cell receptor beta chain was recovered during a study of blood T cell repertoires in COVID-19. Study-wide background: Spain, Italy and the United States supplied samples that represented acute and convalescent COVID-19. PBMCs, B-cell-depleted T cells, or T cells provided the cDNA or gDNA that made up the material.

In the authors' workflow: Scientists estimated how many nucleated cells there were by amplifying reference gene primers. TCRdb keeps only in-frame clones here, not all; method: immunoSEQ multiplex PCR. That table furnishes V, J and clone size, whereas the DNA furnished D and trimming. Of some 240,000 clones in the sample, roughly four fifths were seen once. V shed 7 bases, J shed 10 bases, and the junction held 4 bases outside the gene matches. The CDR3 spans 12 residues. Germline V CDR1 and CDR2: MNHNY, SVGAGI (reference sequence). Followed longitudinally, the Seattle patients had been enrolled during active infection.

J is TRBJ2-1 and V is TRBV6-6, with 10 bases that match TRBD2. Material: peripheral blood. The TCR was taken from a woman aged 70 to 79 with COVID-19, enrolled during active disease. CDR3 bases: TGTGCCAGCATTGAACTAGCGGGAGAGCAGTTCTTC. Translation gives CASIELAGEQFF.